This T cell receptor beta chain stems from a study of graft-versus-host responses after intestinal transplantation. Study-wide context: Tacrolimus plus steroids were given to all recipients for 2 to 4 years, preceded by anti-thymocyte globulin induction. Whole-study findings and limits: Individuals who had graft-donor T cell macrochimerism had allografts that showed high graft-versus-host to host-versus-graft clonal ratios.

Clones were read by immunoSEQ multiplex PCR, and TCRdb kept only the in-frame ones, dropping some. The sample includes some 88,000 clones, 93% of them seen just once. About this clone: Its matching antigen is unknown.

The germline gives CDR1 SGHAT, CDR2 FQNNGV. V gave up 1 base and J gave up 1 base, with 7 bases separating them. The CDR3 spans 14 residues. The sequence came from a human donor who received an intestinal transplant. The genes are TRBV11-2 and TRBJ1-1; maybe TRBD1 (6 bases). Source: unstimulated CD8+ T cells sorted from spleen or lymph node cells, taken before intestinal transplant. As DNA, the CDR3 is TGTGCCAGCAGCTTAGCAGGGGAGAACACTGAAGCTTTCTTT. Translating gives CASSLAGENTEAFF.